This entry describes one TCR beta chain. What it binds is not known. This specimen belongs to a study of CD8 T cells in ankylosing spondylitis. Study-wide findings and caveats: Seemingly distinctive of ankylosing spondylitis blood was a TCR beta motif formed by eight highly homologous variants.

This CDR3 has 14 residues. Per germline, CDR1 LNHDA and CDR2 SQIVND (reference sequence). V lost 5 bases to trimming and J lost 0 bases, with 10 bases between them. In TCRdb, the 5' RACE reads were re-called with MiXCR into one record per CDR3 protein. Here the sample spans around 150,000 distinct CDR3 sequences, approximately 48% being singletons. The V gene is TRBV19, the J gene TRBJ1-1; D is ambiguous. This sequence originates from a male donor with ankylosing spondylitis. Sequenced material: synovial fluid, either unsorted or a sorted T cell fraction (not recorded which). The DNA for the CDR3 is TGTGCCAGTAGTGGTTGGGGAATGAACACTGAAGCTTTCTTT. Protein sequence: CASSGWGMNTEAFF. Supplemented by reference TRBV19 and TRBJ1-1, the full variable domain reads DGGITQSPKYLFRKEGQNVTLSCEQNLNHDAMYWYRQDPGQGLRLIYYSQIVNDFQKGDIAEGYSVSREKKESFPLTVTSAQKNPTAFYLCASSGWGMNTEAFFGQGTRLTVV.